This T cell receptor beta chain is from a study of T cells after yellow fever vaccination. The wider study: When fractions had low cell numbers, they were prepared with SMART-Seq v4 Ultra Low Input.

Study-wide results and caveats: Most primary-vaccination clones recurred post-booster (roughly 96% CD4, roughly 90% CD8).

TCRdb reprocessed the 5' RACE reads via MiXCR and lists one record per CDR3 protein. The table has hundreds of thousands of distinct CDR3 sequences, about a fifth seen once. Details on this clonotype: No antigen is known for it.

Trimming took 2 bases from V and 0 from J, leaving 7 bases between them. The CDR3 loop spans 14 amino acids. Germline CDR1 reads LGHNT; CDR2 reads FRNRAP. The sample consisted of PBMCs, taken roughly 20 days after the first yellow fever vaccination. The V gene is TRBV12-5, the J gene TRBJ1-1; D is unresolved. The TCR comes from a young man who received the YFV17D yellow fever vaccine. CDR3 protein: CASGLTRMNTEAFF. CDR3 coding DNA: TGTGCTAGTGGTTTGACACGGATGAACACTGAAGCTTTCTTT.